One sample yielded the 30 T cell receptor beta chains listed below, sequenced in a study of T cells after posttransplantation cyclophosphamide. Sequencing used immunoSEQ multiplex PCR; TCRdb keeps in-frame clones, though not all of them. The repertoire holds about 15,000 clones, approximately 90% seen once, with roughly 0.52% in the top ten. A marrow graft followed busulfan-fludarabine conditioning, with cyclophosphamide on days +3 and +4. Source: CD4+ T cells sorted from blood, taken after allogeneic stem cell transplant with posttransplant cyclophosphamide. The origin of the receptors is a male patient over 55 who received an allogeneic stem cell transplant from a related donor and was CMV-positive. Some T cells may originate from the graft donor.

In its sample, this clone was seen once. This chain links TRBV9 with TRBJ1-4; no firm D call. The V end was cut by 0 bases, the J end by 0 bases, with 6 bases between. The length of the CDR3 is 15 residues. Germline CDR1 reads SGDLS; CDR2 reads YYNGEE. In DNA, the CDR3 is TGTGCCAGCAGCGTAGGGCCCGCAACTAATGAAAAACTGTTTTTT. It translates to CASSVGPATNEKLFF.

This clone showed up just once. The V gene is TRBV5-4, the J gene TRBJ2-3; D possibly corresponds to TRBD2 (6 bases). The V end lost 5 bases, the J end lost 1 base, and 14 bases lay between the germline ends. The V gene's germline CDR1 is SGHNT and CDR2 YYREEE (reference sequence). The CDR3 runs 15 residues. In DNA, the CDR3 is TGTGCCAGCAGTACTGGAGCGGGCGGCACAGATACGCAGTATTTT. It yields the protein CASSTGAGGTDTQYF. Drawing the rest from reference TRBV5-4 and TRBJ2-3, the complete variable domain is ETGVTQSPTHLIKTRGQQVTLRCSSQSGHNTVSWYQQALGQGPQFIFQYYREEENGRGNFPPRFSGLQFPNYSSELNVNALELDDSALYLCASSTGAGGTDTQYFGPGTRLTVL.

The J gene is TRBJ1-4, the V gene TRBV19; TRBD1 is a possible D gene (5 bases). V lost 3 bases and J 4 bases, leaving 12 bases between the germline ends. This CDR3 comprises 15 residues. Germline V gene data show CDR1 as LNHDA and CDR2 as SQIVND (reference sequence). CDR3: CASSIPQGGNEKLFF. The CDR3 DNA follows: TGTGCCAGTAGTATTCCCCAGGGAGGTAATGAAAAACTGTTTTTT.

This chain connects TRBV5-6 to TRBJ2-4; 8 bases align to TRBD1. Germline CDR1 reads SGHDT; CDR2 reads YYEEEE. V was pared by 4 bases and J by 6 bases, with 3 bases of the junction left unmatched. This CDR3 region has 13 residues. CDR3 amino acids: CASSRGQGNIQYF. In nucleotides, the CDR3 is TGTGCCAGCAGCCGAGGACAGGGAAACATTCAGTACTTC.

This rearrangement joins TRBV5-1 to TRBJ1-2; D is perhaps TRBD1 (5 bases). CDR1 and CDR2 (germline): SGHRS, YFSETQ. Trimming pared 0 bases from V and 6 bases from J, leaving 9 bases between. CDR3 length: 13 amino acids. For the CDR3, the DNA is TGCGCCAGCAGCTTGGGCCAGGGCGATGGCTACACCTTC. Translation: CASSLGQGDGYTF.

This clone was seen once. V gene TRBV5-1 combines with J gene TRBJ2-2; TRBD2 agrees at 13 bases. The trim removed 4 bases at V and 4 bases at J, leaving 10 bases unmatched. The CDR3 covers 18 residues. Looked up from germline, CDR1 is SGHRS and CDR2 is YFSETQ. The DNA of the CDR3 is TGCGCCAGCAGCCCAGGACTAGCGGGGGCCGCGGGCACCGGGGAGCTGTTTTTT. Residues: CASSPGLAGAAGTGELFF.

The V call is TRBV11-3, the J call TRBJ2-1; D perhaps matches TRBD1 (5 bases). From germline, CDR1 is SGHNT and CDR2 YENEEA. V lost 5 bases and J 5 bases, leaving 13 bases between the germline ends. The CDR3 covers 14 residues. The CDR3 DNA reads TGTGCCAGCAGCCCGCAGGGAACCCACAATGAGCAGTTCTTC. Encoded protein: CASSPQGTHNEQFF.

The genes are TRBV29-1 and TRBJ2-5; 9 nucleotides agree with TRBD1. With V trimmed by 6 bases and J by 5 bases, 7 bases remained unmatched. Germline V gene lookup returns CDR1 SQVTM and CDR2 ANQGSEA. The CDR3 has 13 residues. CDR3 nucleotide sequence: TGCAGCGTCGGACAGGGGAAGCGGGAGACCCAGTACTTC. Its translation: CSVGQGKRETQYF.

The chain couples TRBV7-9 to TRBJ2-7; tentative D call: TRBD2 (5 bases). The CDR3 extends over 12 amino acids. V lost 10 bases and J 5 bases, leaving 15 bases between the germline ends. CDR1 is SEHNR and CDR2 is FQNEAQ in the germline V gene (reference sequence). The CDR3: CATSKIGDEQYF. The CDR3 DNA is TGTGCCACCTCCAAAATCGGGGACGAGCAGTACTTC.

This sequence joins TRBV6-1 and TRBJ2-2, with TRBD2 matching over 7 bases. The germline V gene encodes CDR1 MNHNS and CDR2 SASEGT. J was trimmed by 3 bases and V by 7 bases; bases with no gene match: 8. The CDR3 runs to 15 residues. The DNA of the CDR3 is TGTGCCAGCACCGAGACGGGGGGAGACACCGGGGAGCTGTTTTTT. It specifies CASTETGGDTGELFF.

The J gene is TRBJ2-3, the V gene TRBV5-1, with TRBD2 matching 7 bases. V shed 6 bases, J shed 1 base, and the junction held 8 bases outside the gene matches. This CDR3 has 15 amino acids. Germline CDR1 reads SGHRS; CDR2 reads YFSETQ. The CDR3 protein is CASIPGGSRTDTQYF. CDR3 nucleotide sequence: TGCGCCAGCATCCCCGGGGGGTCCCGCACAGATACGCAGTATTTT.

DNA of the CDR3: TGTGCCAGCTCACCGGCCGTTGGGAGCACTAATGAAAAACTGTTTTTT. It codes for CASSPAVGSTNEKLFF. The chain employs TRBV18 and TRBJ1-4; D ambiguous. The CDR3 has 16 residues. Deletions cut 3 bases from V and 2 bases from J, with 13 bases between. In germline, CDR1 is KGHSH, CDR2 LQKENI.

CDR3 sequence: CATRTGSQETQYF. In DNA, the CDR3 is TGTGCCACCCGGACAGGGAGCCAAGAGACCCAGTACTTC. This rearrangement joins TRBV5-4 to TRBJ2-5, with 8 bases aligning to TRBD1. The CDR3 length is 13 residues. Unmatched junction bases numbered 5, after V lost 9 bases and J lost 1 base. The germline V gene has CDR1 SGHNT and CDR2 YYREEE (reference sequence).

The V and J genes are TRBV6-5 and TRBJ2-2; 9 bases align to TRBD1. The CDR3 is 14 amino acids. CDR1 and CDR2 from the germline V gene are MNHEY and SVGAGI. V shed 6 bases, J shed 6 bases, and the junction held 5 bases outside the gene matches. The CDR3 loop reads CASRWTGEAGELFF. The DNA for the CDR3 is TGTGCCAGCAGATGGACAGGGGAAGCCGGGGAGCTGTTTTTT.

This CDR3 reads CASSPGQGLTDTQYF. CDR3 nucleotides: TGTGCCAGCTCACCGGGACAGGGGCTAACAGATACGCAGTATTTT. The rearrangement joins TRBV18 to TRBJ2-3, with 10 bases aligning to TRBD1. The germline V gene encodes CDR1 KGHSH and CDR2 LQKENI. The ends lost 3 bases at V and 3 bases at J; junction bases unmatched: 3. This CDR3 has 15 amino acids.

The chain links TRBV6-1 to TRBJ1-2; 11 positions agree with TRBD1. The germline gives CDR1 MNHNS, CDR2 SASEGT. The J segment lost 4 bases and the V segment lost 0 bases, leaving 4 bases of the junction unmatched. This CDR3 contains 16 residues. Written as DNA, the CDR3 is TGTGCCAGCAGTGAAGCCCTGGGACAGGGGGTCTATGGCTACACCTTC. Translation: CASSEALGQGVYGYTF.

The genes are TRBV9 and TRBJ2-7, with TRBD2 identical over 9 bases. Germline-derived CDR1 and CDR2 are SGDLS and YYNGEE. The V and J ends lost 0 bases and 9 bases, in that order; junction bases with no gene match: 7. The CDR3 covers 14 residues. CDR3 coding DNA: TGTGCCAGCAGCGTAGATTTGGCTAGCGGGGTGCAGTACTTC. Translated, it gives CASSVDLASGVQYF.

The V gene is TRBV18, the J gene TRBJ2-7, with 10 bases matching TRBD1. There are 14 residues in the CDR3. Losses at the gene ends were 3 bases for V and 2 bases for J; bases not matched to a gene: 1. The germline gives CDR1 KGHSH, CDR2 LQKENI. The CDR3 loop reads CASSPGTGAYEQYF. For the CDR3, the DNA is TGTGCCAGCTCACCTGGGACAGGGGCCTACGAGCAGTACTTC.

The V call is TRBV5-6, the J call TRBJ1-1; D is ambiguous. Germline V gene data show CDR1 as SGHDT and CDR2 as YYEEEE. CDR3 length equals 15 residues. V was pared by 0 bases and J by 5 bases, with 14 bases between. For the CDR3, the DNA is TGTGCCAGCAGCTTGGAGGGCGGGGTGTGGACTGAAGCTTTCTTT. Its translation is CASSLEGGVWTEAFF.

This chain joins TRBV19 and TRBJ1-6; a weak D match, TRBD1 (5 bases). Germline CDR1 reads LNHDA; CDR2 reads SQIVND (reference sequence). This CDR3 has 13 amino acids. The V end lost 6 bases, the J end lost 4 bases, and 7 bases lay between the germline ends. The DNA of the CDR3 is TGTGCCAGTAGGCGGACATATAATTCACCCCTCCACTTT. Its protein is CASRRTYNSPLHF.

The chain combines TRBV6-1 with TRBJ1-1; 7 nucleotides align to TRBD1. The CDR3 has 14 amino acids. After removal of 5 bases from V and 7 bases from J, the junction contained 10 bases not matched to a gene. Per the germline V gene, CDR1 is MNHNS and CDR2 is SASEGT. The CDR3 here is CASSSRLGDSEAFF. Written as DNA, the CDR3 is TGTGCCAGCAGTTCACGATTAGGGGACAGTGAAGCTTTCTTT.

The gene calls are TRBV11-3 and TRBJ2-1, with a tentative D call TRBD2 (5 bases). In germline, CDR1 is SGHNT, CDR2 YENEEA. The CDR3 contains 14 residues. V was trimmed by 1 base and J by 3 bases, leaving 7 bases between them. The CDR3 sequence is CASSLGGLYNEQFF. CDR3 DNA sequence: TGTGCCAGCAGCTTAGGAGGACTCTACAATGAGCAGTTCTTC. Based on the CDR3 plus reference TRBV11-3 and TRBJ2-1, the full variable domain is EAGVVQSPRYKIIEKKQPVAFWCNPISGHNTLYWYLQNLGQGPELLIRYENEEAVDDSQLPKDRFSAERLKGVDSTLKIQPAELGDSAVYLCASSLGGLYNEQFFGPGTRLTVL.

The V call is TRBV4-3, the J call TRBJ2-5, with 7 positions matching TRBD1. V was pared by 4 bases and J by 1 base, with 15 bases of the junction left unmatched. CDR1 and CDR2 (germline): LGHNA, YSLEER. CDR3 length equals 18 residues. CDR3 region: CASSRMSSTGNPQETQYF. In DNA form, the CDR3 reads TGCGCCAGCAGCCGGATGTCTTCGACAGGGAACCCCCAAGAGACCCAGTACTTC.

The chain recombines TRBV14 with TRBJ2-1; 7 bases are shared with TRBD2. V dropped 3 bases and J dropped 0; count of bases not matched to a gene: 8. CDR1 SGHDN and CDR2 FVKESK come from the germline V gene. The CDR3 has 17 amino acids. CDR3 bases: TGTGCCAGCAGCCAGCGGATAGCGGGCCGCTCCTACAATGAGCAGTTCTTC. Protein: CASSQRIAGRSYNEQFF.

The rearrangement joins TRBV7-6 to TRBJ2-7, with 7 bases fitting TRBD1. This CDR3 region has 15 residues. V was clipped by 2 bases and J by 3 bases; unmatched bases: 7. Germline V CDR1 and CDR2: SGHVS, FNYEAQ. CDR3 nucleotide sequence: TGTGCCAGCAGCTTAAGACAGGGACCGGACTACGAGCAGTACTTC. This codes for CASSLRQGPDYEQYF.

This clone appeared a single time. V gene TRBV29-1 combines with J gene TRBJ1-2, with a possible D match to TRBD1 (6 bases). V was trimmed by 4 bases and J by 9 bases, leaving 12 bases between them. The CDR3 covers 11 residues. The V gene's germline CDR1 is SQVTM and CDR2 ANQGSEA. CDR3 sequence (DNA): TGCAGCGTTGTTACAGGGTCGAGCTACACCTTC. Its translation: CSVVTGSSYTF.

The chain combines TRBV11-2 with TRBJ2-7, with TRBD2 identical over 11 bases. CDR3 length: 14 residues. V lost 5 bases to trimming and J lost 3 bases; unmatched junction nucleotides: 3. The germline CDR1 and CDR2 sequences are SGHAT and FQNNGV. Written as DNA, the CDR3 is TGTGCCAGCAGCCTTCTAGCGGGGGGCTACGAGCAGTACTTC. It encodes CASSLLAGGYEQYF.

The V call is TRBV5-5, the J call TRBJ1-1, with 7 positions matching TRBD1. The CDR3 is 15 amino acids. V lost 5 bases to trimming and J lost 1 base; unmatched junction nucleotides: 8. Germline-derived CDR1 and CDR2 are SGHKS and YYEKEE (reference sequence). CDR3 in amino acids: CASSYTGQANTEAFF. The CDR3 DNA follows: TGTGCCAGCAGTTATACAGGACAGGCGAACACTGAAGCTTTCTTT.

The rearrangement links TRBV28 to TRBJ1-1; TRBD1 matches at 8 bases. With V trimmed by 5 bases and J by 5 bases, 10 bases remained unmatched. From germline, CDR1 is MDHEN and CDR2 SYDVKM. The CDR3 has 15 residues. The CDR3 nucleotides are TGTGCCAGCAGTAACGGACAGGGTTGGAAAACTGAAGCTTTCTTT. Translation: CASSNGQGWKTEAFF.

This chain uses TRBV28 with TRBJ1-2; D might be TRBD1 (5 bases). The CDR3 has 13 amino acids. V lost 3 bases and J lost 3, with 8 bases in between. Per the germline V gene, CDR1 is MDHEN and CDR2 is SYDVKM. The CDR3 sequence is CASSFRVDYGYTF. In nucleotides, the CDR3 is TGTGCCAGCAGTTTCAGGGTTGACTATGGCTACACCTTC.